This TCR beta chain was identified during a study of T cells in Graves' hyperthyroidism and ophthalmopathy. About the study: Blood was drawn when the patient was first diagnosed and still untreated. Study observations and caveats: The majority of expanded thyroid clonotypes above 0.001 also appeared in blood.

The CDR3 has 13 residues. With V trimmed by 5 bases and J by 6 bases, 6 bases remained unmatched. Germline-derived CDR1 and CDR2 are SGHAT and FQNNGV. There are many counts of this clonotype. Its specificity is not known. The source material, RNA transcripts, was used to amplify TCR beta CDR3 regions. The HTBI set primed first-round TCR CDR3 RT-PCR. TCRdb used MiXCR to reprocess the multiplex PCR reads, holding one entry per CDR3 protein. Found here are 650,000 to 850,000 distinct CDR3 sequences, around a sixth of them singletons; the top ten hold around 15%. The rearrangement uses TRBV11-2 and TRBJ2-7; 8 nucleotides align to TRBD1. The sequenced sample was blood. This TCR derives from a woman in her fifties or sixties with Graves' hyperthyroidism that later progressed to Graves' ophthalmopathy. The CDR3 DNA is TGTGCCAGCAGCCCGACAGGGGCCGGCGAGCAGTACTTC. Its protein is CASSPTGAGEQYF.